This T cell receptor beta chain was retrieved from a study of blood T cell repertoires in COVID-19. Sequenced by immunoSEQ multiplex PCR; TCRdb stores in-frame clones only, minus some. The sample has 250,000 to 300,000 clones, 86% seen once; the top ten hold under 3.5%. V was cut by 8 bases and J by 1 base, with 11 bases left in between. Germline-derived CDR1 and CDR2 are MNHEY and SVGAGI. There are 13 residues in the CDR3. The origin of this receptor is a woman between 25 and 40 years old with active or convalescent COVID-19. Source material: peripheral blood. V usage is TRBV6-5 and J usage is TRBJ1-1; D is uncertain. DNA for the CDR3: TGTGCCAGCCCTGCGAGTAGGAACACTGAAGCTTTCTTT. Protein product: CASPASRNTEAFF.